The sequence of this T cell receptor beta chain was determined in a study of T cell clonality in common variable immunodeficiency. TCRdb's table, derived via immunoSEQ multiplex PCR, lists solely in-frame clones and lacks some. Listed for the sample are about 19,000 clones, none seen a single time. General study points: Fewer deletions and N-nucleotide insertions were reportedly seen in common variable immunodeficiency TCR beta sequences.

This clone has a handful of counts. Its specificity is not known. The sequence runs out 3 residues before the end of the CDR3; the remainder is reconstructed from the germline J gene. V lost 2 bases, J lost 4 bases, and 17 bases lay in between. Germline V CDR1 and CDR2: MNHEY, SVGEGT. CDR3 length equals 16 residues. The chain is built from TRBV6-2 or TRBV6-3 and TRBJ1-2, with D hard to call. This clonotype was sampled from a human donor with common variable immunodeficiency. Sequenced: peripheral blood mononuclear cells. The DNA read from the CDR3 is TGTGCCAGCAGTTACGGAGTAGGGTTGGAATTCTATGGC. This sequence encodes CASSYGVGLEFYG. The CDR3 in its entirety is CASSYGVGLEFYGYTF.